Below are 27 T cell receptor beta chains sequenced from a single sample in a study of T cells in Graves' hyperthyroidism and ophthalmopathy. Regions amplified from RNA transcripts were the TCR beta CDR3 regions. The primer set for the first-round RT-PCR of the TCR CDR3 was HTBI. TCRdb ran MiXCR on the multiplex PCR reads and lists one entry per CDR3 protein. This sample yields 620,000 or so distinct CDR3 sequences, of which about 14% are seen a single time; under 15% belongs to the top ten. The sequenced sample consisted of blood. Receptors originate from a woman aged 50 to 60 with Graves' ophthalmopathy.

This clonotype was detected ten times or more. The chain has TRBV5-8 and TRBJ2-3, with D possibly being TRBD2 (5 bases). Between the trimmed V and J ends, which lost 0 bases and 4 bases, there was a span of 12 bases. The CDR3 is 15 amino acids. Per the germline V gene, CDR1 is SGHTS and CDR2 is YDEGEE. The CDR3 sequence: CASSLGRAEPDTQYF. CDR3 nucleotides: TGTGCCAGCAGCTTGGGACGAGCGGAACCAGATACGCAGTATTTT.

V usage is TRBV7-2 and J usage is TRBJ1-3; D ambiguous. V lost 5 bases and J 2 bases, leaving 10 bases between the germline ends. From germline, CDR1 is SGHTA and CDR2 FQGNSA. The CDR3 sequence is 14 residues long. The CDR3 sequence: CASSPGVAGNTIYF. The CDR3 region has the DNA TGTGCCAGCAGCCCGGGTGTAGCTGGAAACACCATATATTTT.

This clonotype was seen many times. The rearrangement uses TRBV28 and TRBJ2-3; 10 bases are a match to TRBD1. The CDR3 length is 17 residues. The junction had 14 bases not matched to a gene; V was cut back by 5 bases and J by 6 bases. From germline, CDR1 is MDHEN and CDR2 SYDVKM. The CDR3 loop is CASSLLTRQGAGDTQYF. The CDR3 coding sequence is TGTGCCAGCAGTCTCCTCACGAGACAGGGGGCAGGTGATACGCAGTATTTT.

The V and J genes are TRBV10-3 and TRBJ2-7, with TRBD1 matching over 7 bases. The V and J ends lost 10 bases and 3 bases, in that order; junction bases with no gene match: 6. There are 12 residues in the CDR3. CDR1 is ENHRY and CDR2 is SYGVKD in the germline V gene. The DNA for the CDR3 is TGTGCCACCCATACAGGGGACTACGAGCAGTACTTC. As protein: CATHTGDYEQYF.

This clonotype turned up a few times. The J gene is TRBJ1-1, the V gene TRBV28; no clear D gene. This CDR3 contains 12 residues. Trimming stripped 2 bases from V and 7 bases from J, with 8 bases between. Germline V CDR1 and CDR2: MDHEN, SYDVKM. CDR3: CASSLGVDEAFF. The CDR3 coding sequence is TGTGCCAGCAGTTTAGGGGTAGATGAAGCTTTCTTT. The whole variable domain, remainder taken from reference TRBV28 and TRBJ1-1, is DVKVTQSSRYLVKRTGEKVFLECVQDMDHENMFWYRQDPGLGLRLIYFSYDVKMKEKGDIPEGYSVSREKKERFSLILESASTNQTSMYLCASSLGVDEAFFGQGTRLTVV.

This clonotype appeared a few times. The chain's CDR3 is CASSIDSPGTDTQYF. For the CDR3, the DNA is TGTGCCAGTAGTATAGATTCCCCAGGGACAGATACGCAGTATTTT. V usage is TRBV19 and J usage is TRBJ2-3, with D maybe TRBD1 (5 bases). CDR1 is LNHDA and CDR2 is SQIVND in the germline V gene (reference sequence). CDR3 length: 15 residues. Trimming left V 0 bases short and J 3 bases short, with 10 bases between.

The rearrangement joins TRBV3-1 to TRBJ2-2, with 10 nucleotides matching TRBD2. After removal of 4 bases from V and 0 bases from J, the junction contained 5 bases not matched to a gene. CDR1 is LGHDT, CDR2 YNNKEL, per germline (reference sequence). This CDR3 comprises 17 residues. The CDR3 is CASSPILAGSNTGELFF. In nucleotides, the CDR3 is TGTGCCAGCAGCCCTATACTAGCGGGATCGAACACCGGGGAGCTGTTTTTT.

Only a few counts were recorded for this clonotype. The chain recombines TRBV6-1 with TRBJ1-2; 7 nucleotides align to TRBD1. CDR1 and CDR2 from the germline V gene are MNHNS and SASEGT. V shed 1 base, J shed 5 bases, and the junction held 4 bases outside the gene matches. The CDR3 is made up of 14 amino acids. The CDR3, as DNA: TGTGCCAGCAGTGAAGGAGGGGGCTGGTATGGCTACACCTTC. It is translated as CASSEGGGWYGYTF.

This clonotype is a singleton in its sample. CDR3 coding DNA: TGCAGTGCTAGAGCCGGATCCAGGGACAGGGGCTTCAATCAGCCCCAGCATTTT. Its protein product is CSARAGSRDRGFNQPQHF. The chain recombines TRBV20-1 with TRBJ1-5; 10 bases map to TRBD1. Per germline, CDR1 DFQATT and CDR2 SNEGSKA (reference sequence). This CDR3 contains 18 residues. With V trimmed by 1 base and J by 3 bases, 12 bases remained unmatched.

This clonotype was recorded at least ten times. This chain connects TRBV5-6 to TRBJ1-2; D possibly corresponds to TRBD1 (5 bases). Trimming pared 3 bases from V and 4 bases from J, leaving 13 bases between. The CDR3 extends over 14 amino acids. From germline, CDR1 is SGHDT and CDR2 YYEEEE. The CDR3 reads CASSWGLNVYGYTF. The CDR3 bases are TGTGCCAGCAGCTGGGGACTGAACGTCTATGGCTACACCTTC.

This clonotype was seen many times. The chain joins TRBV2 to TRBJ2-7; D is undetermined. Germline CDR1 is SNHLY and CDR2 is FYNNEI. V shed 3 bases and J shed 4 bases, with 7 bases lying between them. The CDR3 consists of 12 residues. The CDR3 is CASSDLEYEQYF. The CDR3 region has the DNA TGTGCCAGCAGTGATTTAGAATACGAGCAGTACTTC.

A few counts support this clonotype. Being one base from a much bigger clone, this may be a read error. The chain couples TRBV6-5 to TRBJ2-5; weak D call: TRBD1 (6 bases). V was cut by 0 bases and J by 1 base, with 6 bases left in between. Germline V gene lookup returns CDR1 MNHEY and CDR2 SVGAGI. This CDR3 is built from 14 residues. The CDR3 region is CASSYSDSQETQYF. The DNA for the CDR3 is TGTGCCAGCAGTTACTCGGACAGCCAAGAGACCCAGTACTTC.

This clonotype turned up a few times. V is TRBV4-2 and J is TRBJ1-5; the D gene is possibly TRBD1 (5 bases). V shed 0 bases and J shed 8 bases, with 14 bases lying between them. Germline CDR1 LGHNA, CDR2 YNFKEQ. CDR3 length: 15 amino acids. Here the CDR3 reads CASSQDVGMGEPQHF. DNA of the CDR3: TGTGCCAGCAGCCAAGATGTAGGCATGGGGGAGCCCCAGCATTTT.

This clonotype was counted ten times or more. CDR3 nucleotides: TGCGCCAGCAGCTTGGCAGGGGGCCCGAACACTGAAGCTTTCTTT. Its protein is CASSLAGGPNTEAFF. The chain combines TRBV5-1 with TRBJ1-1; 8 bases line up with TRBD1. CDR3 length: 15 amino acids. Germline V gives CDR1 SGHRS, CDR2 YFSETQ. Unmatched junction bases numbered 2, after V lost 0 bases and J lost 1 base.

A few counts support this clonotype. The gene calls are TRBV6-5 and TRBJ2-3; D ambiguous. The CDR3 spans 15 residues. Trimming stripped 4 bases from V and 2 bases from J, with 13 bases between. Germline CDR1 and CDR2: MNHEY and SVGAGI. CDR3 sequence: CASSSPRRNTDTQYF. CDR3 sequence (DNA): TGTGCCAGCAGTTCTCCTAGGAGAAACACAGATACGCAGTATTTT.

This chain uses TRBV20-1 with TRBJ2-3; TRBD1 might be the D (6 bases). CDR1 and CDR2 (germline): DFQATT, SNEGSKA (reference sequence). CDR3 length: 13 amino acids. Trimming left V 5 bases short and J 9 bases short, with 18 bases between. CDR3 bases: TGCAGTGCTCGGAGACAGGCAGGTTGGACGCAGTATTTT. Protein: CSARRQAGWTQYF.

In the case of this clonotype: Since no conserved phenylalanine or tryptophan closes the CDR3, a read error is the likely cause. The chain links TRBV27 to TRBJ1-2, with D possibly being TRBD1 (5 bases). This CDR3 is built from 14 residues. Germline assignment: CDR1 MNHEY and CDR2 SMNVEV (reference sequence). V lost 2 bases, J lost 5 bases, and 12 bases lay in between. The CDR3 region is CASSLRGRGYGYTL. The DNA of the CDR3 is TGTGCCAGCAGTTTACGGGGACGAGGTTATGGCTACACCTTA.

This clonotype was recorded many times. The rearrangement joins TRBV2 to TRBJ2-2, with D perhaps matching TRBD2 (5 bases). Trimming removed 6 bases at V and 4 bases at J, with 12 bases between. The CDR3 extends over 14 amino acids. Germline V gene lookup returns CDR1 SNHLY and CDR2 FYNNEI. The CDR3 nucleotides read TGTGCCAGCAGGAGGGCAGTAACCACCGGGGAGCTGTTTTTT. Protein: CASRRAVTTGELFF. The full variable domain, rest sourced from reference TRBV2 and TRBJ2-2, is EPEVTQTPSHQVTQMGQEVILRCVPISNHLYFYWYRQILGQKVEFLVSFYNNEISEKSEIFDDQFSVERPDGSNFTLKIRSTKLEDSAMYFCASRRAVTTGELFFGEGSRLTVL.

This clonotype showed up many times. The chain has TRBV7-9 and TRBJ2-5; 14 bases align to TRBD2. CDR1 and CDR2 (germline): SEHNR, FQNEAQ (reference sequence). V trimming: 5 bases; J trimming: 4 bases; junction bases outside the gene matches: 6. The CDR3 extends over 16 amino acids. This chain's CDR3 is CASSEGTSGRGETQYF. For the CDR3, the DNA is TGTGCCAGCAGCGAAGGGACTAGCGGGAGAGGAGAGACCCAGTACTTC. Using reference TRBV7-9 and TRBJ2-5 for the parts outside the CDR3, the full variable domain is DTGVSQNPRHKITKRGQNVTFRCDPISEHNRLYWYRQTLGQGPEFLTYFQNEAQLEKSRLLSDRFSAERPKGSFSTLEIQRTEQGDSAMYLCASSEGTSGRGETQYFGPGTRLLVL.

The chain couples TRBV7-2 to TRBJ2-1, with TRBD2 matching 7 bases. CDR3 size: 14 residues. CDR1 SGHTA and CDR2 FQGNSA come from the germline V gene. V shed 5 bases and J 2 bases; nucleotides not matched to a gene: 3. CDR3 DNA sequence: TGTGCCAGCAGCACCGGGACTACCTACAATGAGCAGTTCTTC. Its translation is CASSTGTTYNEQFF.

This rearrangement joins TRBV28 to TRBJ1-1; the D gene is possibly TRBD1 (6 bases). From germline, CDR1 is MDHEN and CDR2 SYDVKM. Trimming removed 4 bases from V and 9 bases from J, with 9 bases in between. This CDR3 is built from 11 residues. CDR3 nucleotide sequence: TGTGCCAGCAGTTCCGACAGGAAAGCTTTCTTT. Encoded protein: CASSSDRKAFF.

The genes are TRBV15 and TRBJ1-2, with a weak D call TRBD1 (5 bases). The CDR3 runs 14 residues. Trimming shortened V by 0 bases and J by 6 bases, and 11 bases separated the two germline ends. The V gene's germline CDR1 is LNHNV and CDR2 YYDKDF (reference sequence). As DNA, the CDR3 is TGTGCCACCAGCAGAGATATAAGGGGAGATGGCTACACCTTC. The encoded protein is CATSRDIRGDGYTF.

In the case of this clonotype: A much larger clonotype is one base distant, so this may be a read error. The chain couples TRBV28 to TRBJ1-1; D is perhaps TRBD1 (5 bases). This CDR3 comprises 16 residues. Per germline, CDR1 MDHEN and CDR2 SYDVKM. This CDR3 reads CASSPPGTGMNTGAFF. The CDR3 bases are TGTGCCAGCAGTCCTCCAGGGACGGGGATGAACACTGGAGCTTTCTTT.

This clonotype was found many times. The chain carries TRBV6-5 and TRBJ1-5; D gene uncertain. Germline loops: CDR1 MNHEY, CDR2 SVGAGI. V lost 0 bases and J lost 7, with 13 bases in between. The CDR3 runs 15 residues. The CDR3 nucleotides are TGTGCCAGCAGTTACTCTGGAGTACGACGGCAGCCCCAGCATTTT. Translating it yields CASSYSGVRRQPQHF.

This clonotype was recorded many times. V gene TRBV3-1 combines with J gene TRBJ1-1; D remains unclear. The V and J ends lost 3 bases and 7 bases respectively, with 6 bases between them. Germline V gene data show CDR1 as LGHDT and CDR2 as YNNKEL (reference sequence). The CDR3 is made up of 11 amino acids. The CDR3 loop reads CASSHASEAFF. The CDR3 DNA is TGTGCCAGCAGCCATGCTAGTGAAGCTTTCTTT.

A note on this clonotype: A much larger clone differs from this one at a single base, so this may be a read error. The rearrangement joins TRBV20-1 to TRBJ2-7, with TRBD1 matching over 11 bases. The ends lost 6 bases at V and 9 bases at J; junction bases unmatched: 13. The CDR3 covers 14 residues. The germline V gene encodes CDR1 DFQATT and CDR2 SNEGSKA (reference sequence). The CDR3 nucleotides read TGCAGTGCAGGGCCGGGACAGGGGGTCTGGGGGCAGTACTTC. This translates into CSAGPGQGVWGQYF.

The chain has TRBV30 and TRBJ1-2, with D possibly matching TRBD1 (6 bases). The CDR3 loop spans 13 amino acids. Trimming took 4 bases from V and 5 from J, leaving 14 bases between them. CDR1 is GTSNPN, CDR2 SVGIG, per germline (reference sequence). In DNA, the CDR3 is TGTGCCTGGAAAAGCGAGGGGGATTATGGCTACACCTTC. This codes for CAWKSEGDYGYTF.